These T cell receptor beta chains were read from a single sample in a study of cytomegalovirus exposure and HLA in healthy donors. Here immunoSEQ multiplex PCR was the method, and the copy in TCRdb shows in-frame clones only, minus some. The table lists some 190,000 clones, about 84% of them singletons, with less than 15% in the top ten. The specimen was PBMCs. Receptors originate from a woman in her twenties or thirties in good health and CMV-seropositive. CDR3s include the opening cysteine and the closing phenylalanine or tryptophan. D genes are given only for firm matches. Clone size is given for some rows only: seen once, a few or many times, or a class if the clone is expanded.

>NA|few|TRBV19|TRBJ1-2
CASSRGTRGRIVGGYGYTF
TGTGCCAGTAGTAGAGGGACCAGGGGCAGAATTGTTGGAGGCTATGGCTACACCTTC
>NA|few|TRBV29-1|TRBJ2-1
CSVKAIPGHRNNEQFF
TGCAGCGTCAAAGCTATACCGGGACATAGAAACAATGAGCAGTTCTTC
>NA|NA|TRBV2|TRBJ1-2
CASLGRSYGYTF
TGTGCCAGCCTGGGCAGGTCCTATGGCTACACCTTC
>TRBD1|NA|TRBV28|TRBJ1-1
CASTTGGASNTEAFF
TGTGCCAGCACCACAGGGGGCGCGTCGAACACTGAAGCTTTCTTT
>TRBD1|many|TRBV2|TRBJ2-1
CASSLQPPGQGGEQFF
TGTGCCAGCAGTTTACAGCCCCCGGGACAGGGAGGTGAGCAGTTCTTC
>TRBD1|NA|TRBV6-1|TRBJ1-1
CASSPRTGEDTEAFF
TGTGCCAGCAGTCCTCGGACAGGGGAGGACACTGAAGCTTTCTTT
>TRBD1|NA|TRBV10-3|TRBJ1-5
CAASSTGNSNQPQHF
TGTGCCGCCTCGTCGACAGGGAATAGCAATCAGCCCCAGCATTTT
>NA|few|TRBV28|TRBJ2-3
CASTAAGDTQYF
TGTGCCAGCACGGCGGCGGGAGATACGCAGTATTTT
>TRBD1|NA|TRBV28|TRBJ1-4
CASSQTGMGEKLFF
TGTGCCAGCAGTCAGACAGGGATGGGCGAAAAACTGTTTTTT
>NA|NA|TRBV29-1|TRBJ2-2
CSVDFWGAGELFF
TGCAGCGTTGATTTCTGGGGGGCCGGGGAGCTGTTTTTT
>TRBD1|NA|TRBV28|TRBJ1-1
CASSTLTGGTMNTEAFF
TGTGCCAGCAGCACACTGACAGGGGGGACAATGAACACTGAAGCTTTCTTT
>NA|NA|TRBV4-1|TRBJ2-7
CASSLLQVSEQYF
TGCGCCAGCAGCCTGTTACAGGTGAGCGAGCAGTACTTC
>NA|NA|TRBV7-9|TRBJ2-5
CSSSSPRPRRETQYF
TGTTCCAGCAGCTCCCCCCGCCCGAGGAGAGAGACCCAGTACTTC
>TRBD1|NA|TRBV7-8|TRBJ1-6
CASSPFRGTENSPLHF
TGTGCCAGCAGCCCATTCAGGGGGACGGAGAATTCACCCCTCCACTTT